This T cell receptor beta chain stems from a study of siplizumab effects on memory and regulatory T cells. Worth noting for this clone: The antigen is undetermined.

Study-level points and caveats: Assignment to unstimulated subsets succeeded for only a minor fraction of the alloreactive clones.

Germline values: CDR1 SGHTA, CDR2 FQGTGA. CDR3 size: 14 residues. V lost 5 bases and J lost 13; bases outside the gene matches: 13. TCRdb's copy holds only in-frame clones and misses some; the assay was immunoSEQ multiplex PCR. Counted here are some 100,000 clones, approximately 93% occurring once; the ten biggest clones make up approximately 5.9%. What was sequenced was CD8+ T cells sorted from blood. The chain recombines TRBV7-3 with TRBJ2-3; 9 bases are a match to TRBD2. The clonotype originates from a human donor in good health. CDR3 nucleotides: TGTGCCAGCAGCCCGACTAGCGGTATGGGGGGGAAGTATTTT. It codes for CASSPTSGMGGKYF.